This T cell receptor (beta chain) was captured by sequencing in a study of neurological immune-mediated disorders. Study outcomes and limitations: The highest TCR clonal expansion occurred in HTLV-1-associated myelopathy; multiple sclerosis fell below healthy controls.

This clonotype occurred a few times. The antigen is not known. Synthesis of cDNA was carried out by template-switch 5'RACE. The reaction used 10-nucleotide random UMIs. TCRdb ran MiXCR on the 5' RACE reads and lists one entry per CDR3 protein. Among under 85,000 distinct CDR3 sequences listed, approximately 10% were seen once. The study built unsorted libraries from 2 million PBMCs kept at -80 C. Germline V gene data show CDR1 as SNHLY and CDR2 as FYNNEI. V was shortened by 2 bases and J by 6 bases, with 16 bases between the two germline ends. The length of the CDR3 is 15 residues. Material for sequencing was PBMCs. The chain has TRBV2 and TRBJ1-1; TRBD1 might be the D (5 bases). The receptor was derived from a man aged 35 to 55 in good health. For the CDR3, the DNA is TGTGCCAGCAGTGAACCCGGGACTGGTAGTTCTGAAGCTTTCTTT. Translated: CASSEPGTGSSEAFF.